The 15 T cell receptor beta chains given below trace back to one sample, sequenced in a study of blood T cell repertoires in COVID-19. Using immunoSEQ multiplex PCR, the repertoire was profiled, and TCRdb retains in-frame clones only, with some absent. The sample carries roughly 72,000 clones, around 76% recorded once. The sample consisted of peripheral blood. The origin of the receptors is a woman over 75 with acute or convalescent COVID-19.

The V gene is TRBV9, the J gene TRBJ2-1, with TRBD2 matching over 9 bases. CDR1 and CDR2 (germline): SGDLS, YYNGEE. The CDR3 spans 15 residues. The V gene end was trimmed by 4 bases and the J gene end by 0 bases; junction bases not matched to a gene: 2. DNA for the CDR3: TGTGCCAGCAGCAATAGCGGGAGCTCCTACAATGAGCAGTTCTTC. Translating gives CASSNSGSSYNEQFF.

The chain links TRBV11-3 to TRBJ2-2, with D perhaps TRBD1 (7 bases). This CDR3 has 17 amino acids. The V end was cut by 0 bases, the J end by 4 bases, with 15 bases between. Germline V gene sequence: CDR1 SGHNT, CDR2 YENEEA. The CDR3 nucleotides read TGTGCCAGCAGCTTAGATCATGGCCAGGGGGGCACCGGGGAGCTGTTTTTT. Its protein product is CASSLDHGQGGTGELFF. The full variable domain, with the rest looked up from reference TRBV11-3 and TRBJ2-2, is EAGVVQSPRYKIIEKKQPVAFWCNPISGHNTLYWYLQNLGQGPELLIRYENEEAVDDSQLPKDRFSAERLKGVDSTLKIQPAELGDSAVYLCASSLDHGQGGTGELFFGEGSRLTVL.

CDR3 sequence (DNA): TGTGCCAGCAGTTCAGGGGCCGGGGCCAACGTCCTGACTTTC. Translated, it gives CASSSGAGANVLTF. The rearrangement uses TRBV6-6 and TRBJ2-6, with a tentative D call TRBD1 (6 bases). The germline V gene has CDR1 MNHNY and CDR2 SVGAGI (reference sequence). The CDR3 loop spans 14 amino acids. V lost 4 bases to trimming and J lost 4 bases, with 8 bases between them.

The rearrangement joins TRBV2 to TRBJ1-1, with 7 bases matching TRBD1. Germline values: CDR1 SNHLY, CDR2 FYNNEI. With V trimmed by 3 bases and J by 0 bases, 10 bases remained unmatched. This CDR3 is 17 amino acids long. Here the CDR3 DNA reads TGTGCCAGCAGTGAGAAGGCCCTCGACAGGGTGAACACTGAAGCTTTCTTT. This sequence encodes CASSEKALDRVNTEAFF.

The count of this clone is one. V gene TRBV5-4 combines with J gene TRBJ2-1; possible D gene TRBD2, 5 bases. In germline, CDR1 is SGHNT, CDR2 YYREEE (reference sequence). V gave up 4 bases and J gave up 5 bases, with 16 bases separating them. This CDR3 has 15 amino acids. The CDR3: CASSQPGPGNNEQFF. The CDR3 region has the DNA TGTGCCAGCAGCCAGCCGGGCCCCGGGAACAATGAGCAGTTCTTC. Complete variable domain (other parts from reference TRBV5-4 and TRBJ2-1): ETGVTQSPTHLIKTRGQQVTLRCSSQSGHNTVSWYQQALGQGPQFIFQYYREEENGRGNFPPRFSGLQFPNYSSELNVNALELDDSALYLCASSQPGPGNNEQFFGPGTRLTVL.

The V gene is TRBV24-1, the J gene TRBJ2-3, with D perhaps TRBD2 (5 bases). CDR1 and CDR2 (germline): KGHDR, SFDVKD. V lost 3 bases to trimming and J lost 0 bases, with 9 bases between them. The CDR3 runs 15 residues. CDR3 in DNA: TGTGCCACCAGTGATGCGGGCCCTAGCACAGATACGCAGTATTTT. It encodes CATSDAGPSTDTQYF.

Only a few counts were recorded for this clone. The CDR3 bases are TGTGCCAGCAGCCTGTACGCGGGAGGGCAAAACACCGGGGAGCTGTTTTTT. Residues: CASSLYAGGQNTGELFF. The chain has TRBV7-3 and TRBJ2-2, with TRBD2 matching over 9 bases. Per the germline V gene, CDR1 is SGHTA and CDR2 is FQGTGA. This CDR3 has 17 residues. Trimming at V came to 5 bases and at J to 2 bases, leaving 9 bases not matched to a gene.

V gene TRBV19 combines with J gene TRBJ1-1; TRBD1 aligns across 8 bases. CDR1 is LNHDA and CDR2 is SQIVND in the germline V gene (reference sequence). The CDR3 runs to 13 residues. Losses at the gene ends were 6 bases for V and 4 bases for J; bases not matched to a gene: 4. The CDR3 spells CASRDRGGTEAFF. In DNA form, the CDR3 reads TGTGCCAGTAGAGACAGGGGAGGCACTGAAGCTTTCTTT.

The chain combines TRBV2 with TRBJ1-5; TRBD1 agrees at 10 bases. CDR3 length: 16 residues. V gave up 7 bases and J gave up 3 bases; unmatched junction bases: 9. CDR1 and CDR2 (germline): SNHLY, FYNNEI. CDR3 in amino acids: CASKRTGGRVNQPQHF. CDR3 bases: TGTGCCAGCAAAAGGACAGGGGGAAGGGTCAATCAGCCCCAGCATTTT.

The J gene is TRBJ2-3, the V gene TRBV7-2; the D gene is possibly TRBD1 (5 bases). From germline, CDR1 is SGHTA and CDR2 FQGNSA. The CDR3 length is 13 residues. Trimming stripped 3 bases from V and 3 bases from J, with 7 bases between. The CDR3, as DNA: TGTGCCAGCAGCTTGCGACAGACAGATACGCAGTATTTT. It yields the protein CASSLRQTDTQYF.

The rearrangement links TRBV7-2 to TRBJ2-1; D is ambiguous. The CDR3 consists of 15 residues. Germline CDR1 reads SGHTA; CDR2 reads FQGNSA. The V end was cut by 4 bases, the J end by 2 bases, with 12 bases between. The CDR3 DNA is TGTGCCAGCAGCTCGTACTCAGGCACCTACAATGAGCAGTTCTTC. This codes for CASSSYSGTYNEQFF.

Comment on this clone: This sample includes further DNA sequences coding for the same CDR3. The genes are TRBV2 and TRBJ1-4, with 12 bases identical to TRBD1. Germline loops: CDR1 SNHLY, CDR2 FYNNEI. The ends lost 7 bases at V and 7 bases at J; junction bases unmatched: 4. CDR3 length equals 14 residues. The CDR3 loop reads CASNRDRGREKLFF. CDR3 nucleotide sequence: TGTGCCAGCAATCGGGACAGGGGGCGTGAAAAACTGTTTTTT.

V usage is TRBV28 and J usage is TRBJ1-5; weak D call: TRBD1 (5 bases). The CDR3 is 14 residues long. Trimming pared 2 bases from V and 6 bases from J, leaving 11 bases between. Germline loops: CDR1 MDHEN, CDR2 SYDVKM. The CDR3 spells CASSLAGYGQPQHF. CDR3 nucleotides: TGTGCCAGCAGTTTAGCAGGGTACGGTCAGCCCCAGCATTTT. Looking up the rest from reference TRBV28 and TRBJ1-5 gives the full variable domain: DVKVTQSSRYLVKRTGEKVFLECVQDMDHENMFWYRQDPGLGLRLIYFSYDVKMKEKGDIPEGYSVSREKKERFSLILESASTNQTSMYLCASSLAGYGQPQHFGDGTRLSIL.

The chain combines TRBV27 with TRBJ2-7; D call uncertain. The germline CDR1 and CDR2 sequences are MNHEY and SMNVEV (reference sequence). V lost 10 bases to trimming and J lost 0 bases, with 13 bases between them. This CDR3 has 13 amino acids. The CDR3 sequence: CATGRASSYEQYF. Written as DNA, the CDR3 is TGTGCCACGGGTCGCGCCAGCTCCTACGAGCAGTACTTC.

This clone was observed once. The CDR3 loop reads CASSLIGGLDEQYF. The CDR3 bases are TGTGCCAGCAGCTTAATAGGAGGACTTGACGAGCAGTACTTC. The chain recombines TRBV7-8 with TRBJ2-7; D is possibly TRBD2 (5 bases). This CDR3 is built from 14 residues. Germline-derived CDR1 and CDR2 are SGHVS and FQNEAQ. Trimming pared 2 bases from V and 5 bases from J, leaving 13 bases between.